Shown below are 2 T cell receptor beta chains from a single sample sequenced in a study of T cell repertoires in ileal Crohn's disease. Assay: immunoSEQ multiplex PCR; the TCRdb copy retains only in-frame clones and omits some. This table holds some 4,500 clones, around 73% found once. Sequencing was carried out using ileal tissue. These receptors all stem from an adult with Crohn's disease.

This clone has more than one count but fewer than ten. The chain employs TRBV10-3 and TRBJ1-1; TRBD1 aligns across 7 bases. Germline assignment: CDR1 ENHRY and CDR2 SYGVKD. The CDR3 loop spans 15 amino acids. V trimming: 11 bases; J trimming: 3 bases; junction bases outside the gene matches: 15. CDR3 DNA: TGTGCCGCCCGGGATCGTGAGGGGGCTTACACTGAAGCTTTCTTT. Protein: CAARDREGAYTEAFF.

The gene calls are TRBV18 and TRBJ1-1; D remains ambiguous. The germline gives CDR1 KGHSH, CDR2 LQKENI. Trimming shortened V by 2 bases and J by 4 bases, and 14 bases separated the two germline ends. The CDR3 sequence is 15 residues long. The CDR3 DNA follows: TGTGCCAGCTCACCATCCCGAGGGTTTGCCACTGAAGCTTTCTTT. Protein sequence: CASSPSRGFATEAFF. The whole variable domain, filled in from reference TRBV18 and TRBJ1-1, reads NAGVMQNPRHLVRRRGQEARLRCSPMKGHSHVYWYRQLPEEGLKFMVYLQKENIIDESGMPKERFSAEFPKEGPSILRIQQVVRGDSAAYFCASSPSRGFATEAFFGQGTRLTVV.